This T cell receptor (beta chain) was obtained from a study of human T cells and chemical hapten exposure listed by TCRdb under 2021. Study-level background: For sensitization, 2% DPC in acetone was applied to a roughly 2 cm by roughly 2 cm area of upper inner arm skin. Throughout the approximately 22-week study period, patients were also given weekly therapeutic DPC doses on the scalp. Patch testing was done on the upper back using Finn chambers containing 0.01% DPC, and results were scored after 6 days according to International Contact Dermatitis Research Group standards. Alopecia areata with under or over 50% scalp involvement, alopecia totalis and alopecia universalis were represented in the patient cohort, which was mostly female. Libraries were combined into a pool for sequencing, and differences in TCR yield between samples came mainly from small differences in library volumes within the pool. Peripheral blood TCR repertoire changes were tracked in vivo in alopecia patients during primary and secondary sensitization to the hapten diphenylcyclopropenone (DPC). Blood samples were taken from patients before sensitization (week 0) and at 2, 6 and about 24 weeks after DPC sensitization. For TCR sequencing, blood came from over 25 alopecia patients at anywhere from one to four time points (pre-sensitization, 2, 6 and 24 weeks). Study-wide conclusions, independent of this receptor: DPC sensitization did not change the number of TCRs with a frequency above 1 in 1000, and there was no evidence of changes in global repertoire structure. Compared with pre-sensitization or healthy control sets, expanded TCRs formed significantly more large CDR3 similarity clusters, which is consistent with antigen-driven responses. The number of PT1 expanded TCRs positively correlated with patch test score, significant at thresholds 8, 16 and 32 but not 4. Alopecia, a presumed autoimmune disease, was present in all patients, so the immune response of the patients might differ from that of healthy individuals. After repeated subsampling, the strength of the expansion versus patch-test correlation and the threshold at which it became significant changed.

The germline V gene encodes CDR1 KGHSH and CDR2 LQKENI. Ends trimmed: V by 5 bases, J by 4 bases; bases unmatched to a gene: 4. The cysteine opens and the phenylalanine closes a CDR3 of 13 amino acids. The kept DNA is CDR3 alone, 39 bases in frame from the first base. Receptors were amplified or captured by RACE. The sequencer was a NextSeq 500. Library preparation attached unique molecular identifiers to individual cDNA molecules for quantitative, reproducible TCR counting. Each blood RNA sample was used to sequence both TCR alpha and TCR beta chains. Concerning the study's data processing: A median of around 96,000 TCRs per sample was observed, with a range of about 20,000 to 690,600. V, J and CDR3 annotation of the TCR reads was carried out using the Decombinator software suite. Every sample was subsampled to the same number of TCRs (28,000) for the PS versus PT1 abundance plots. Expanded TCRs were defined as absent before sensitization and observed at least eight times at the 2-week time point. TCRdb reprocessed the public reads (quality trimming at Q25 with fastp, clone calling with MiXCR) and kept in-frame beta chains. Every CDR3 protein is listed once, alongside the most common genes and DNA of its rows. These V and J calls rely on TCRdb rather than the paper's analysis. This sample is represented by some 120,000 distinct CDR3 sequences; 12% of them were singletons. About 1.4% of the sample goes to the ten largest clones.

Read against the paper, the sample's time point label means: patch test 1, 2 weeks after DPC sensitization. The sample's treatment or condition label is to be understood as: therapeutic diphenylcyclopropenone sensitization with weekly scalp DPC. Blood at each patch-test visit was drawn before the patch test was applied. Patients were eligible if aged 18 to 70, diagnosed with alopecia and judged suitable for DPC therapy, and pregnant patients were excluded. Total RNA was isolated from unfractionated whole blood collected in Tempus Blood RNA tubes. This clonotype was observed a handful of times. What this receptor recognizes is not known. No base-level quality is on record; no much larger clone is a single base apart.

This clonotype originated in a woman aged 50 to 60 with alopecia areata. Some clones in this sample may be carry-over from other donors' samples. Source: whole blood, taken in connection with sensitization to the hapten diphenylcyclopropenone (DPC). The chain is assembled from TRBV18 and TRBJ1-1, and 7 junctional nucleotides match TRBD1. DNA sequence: TGTGCCAGCTCATCGACAGGGAGCACTGAAGCTTTCTTT. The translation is CASSSTGSTEAFF.